This TCR beta chain appears in the sequencing data of a study of blood T cell repertoires in COVID-19. This clone was recorded once. The data were produced by immunoSEQ multiplex PCR, yet TCRdb's version contains in-frame clones alone and is incomplete. Seen here are around 310,000 clones, 70% to 90% observed once, and the top ten hold approximately 12%. In germline, CDR1 is MNHEY, CDR2 SMNVEV (reference sequence). The CDR3 runs to 15 residues. The J segment lost 5 bases and the V segment lost 5 bases, leaving 7 bases of the junction unmatched. This receptor was obtained from a woman aged 60 to 75 with acute or convalescent COVID-19. This chain connects TRBV27 to TRBJ2-2; 8 positions agree with TRBD1. The sequenced material came from peripheral blood. The CDR3 loop is CASSPGQAGTGELFF. In DNA, the CDR3 is TGTGCCAGCAGTCCGGGACAGGCGGGAACCGGGGAGCTGTTTTTT.